Listed here are 14 T cell receptor beta chains from one sample, sequenced in a study of cytomegalovirus exposure and HLA in healthy donors. The PCR ran on 60 Vbeta and 13 Jbeta primers. Sequencing used immunoSEQ multiplex PCR; TCRdb keeps in-frame clones, though not all of them. The data show about 110,000 clones, 15% seen once. Sequenced: PBMCs. These receptors all come from a woman aged 18-29 years in good health and CMV-seronegative.

This clone was observed a handful of times. The chain links TRBV10-3 to TRBJ2-6; 7 positions agree with TRBD1. The length of the CDR3 is 18 residues. The J segment lost 2 bases and the V segment lost 10 bases, leaving 17 bases of the junction unmatched. The germline V gene has CDR1 ENHRY and CDR2 SYGVKD. CDR3 nucleotide sequence: TGTGCCACCCTTAAGGAAGGGGGCGTCGTGGCTGGGGCCAACGTCCTGACTTTC. The encoded protein is CATLKEGGVVAGANVLTF.

This rearrangement joins TRBV7-8 to TRBJ2-7; D is unresolved. The CDR3 is 14 amino acids. V was clipped by 1 base and J by 2 bases, with 9 bases between them. Germline CDR1 is SGHVS and CDR2 is FQNEAQ. CDR3 residues: CASSLGDLAYEQYF. Written as DNA, the CDR3 is TGTGCCAGCAGCTTAGGCGATCTTGCCTACGAGCAGTACTTC.

This clone turned up a few times. CDR3 in DNA: TGCGCCAGCAGCCAAGGTCCGGGTATGAACACTGAAGCTTTCTTT. Protein sequence: CASSQGPGMNTEAFF. V is TRBV4-1 and J is TRBJ1-1; D remains ambiguous. The CDR3 sequence is 15 residues long. Germline CDR1 and CDR2: MGHRA and YSYEKL. Deletions cut 1 base from V and 0 bases from J, with 9 bases between.

The chain links TRBV10-3 to TRBJ1-2; tentative D call: TRBD1 (6 bases). The CDR3 has 13 residues. V lost 8 bases and J lost 4, with 14 bases in between. CDR1 ENHRY and CDR2 SYGVKD come from the germline V gene. CDR3 nucleotide sequence: TGTGCCATCGGTGGACAGACCGTCTATGGCTACACCTTC. Encoded protein: CAIGGQTVYGYTF.

DNA for the CDR3: TGTGCCAGCAGTTTTACAGATTCTGGGGCCAACGTCCTGACTTTC. It specifies CASSFTDSGANVLTF. The chain joins TRBV6-5 to TRBJ2-6; D is unresolved. The germline CDR1 and CDR2 sequences are MNHEY and SVGAGI. The V end was cut by 4 bases, the J end by 1 base, with 8 bases between. The CDR3 is 15 amino acids.

This clone was recorded a few times. The chain combines TRBV4-3 with TRBJ1-2, with D possibly matching TRBD1 (6 bases). The CDR3 totals 15 residues. Trimming cost V 0 bases and J 2 bases, with 10 bases left between them. Germline loops: CDR1 LGHNA, CDR2 YSLEER. The CDR3 DNA reads as TGCGCCAGCAGCCAAGAGGACAGCATAAACTATGGCTACACCTTC. Its protein is CASSQEDSINYGYTF.

This chain uses TRBV29-1 with TRBJ2-1, with TRBD2 matching over 8 bases. Germline trimming cut 2 bases from V and 8 bases from J; bases unmatched to any gene: 5. This CDR3 has 13 amino acids. Germline CDR1 reads SQVTM; CDR2 reads ANQGSEA. This CDR3 is CSVESGSADEQFF. CDR3 nucleotide sequence: TGCAGCGTTGAAAGCGGGAGTGCGGATGAGCAGTTCTTC.

The CDR3 bases are TGTGCCAGCAGCCGGGACTGGGAGTACGAGCAGTACTTC. Its protein is CASSRDWEYEQYF. The gene calls are TRBV6-1 and TRBJ2-7; D is possibly TRBD2 (6 bases). Per germline, CDR1 MNHNS and CDR2 SASEGT. This CDR3 region has 13 residues. Trimming pared 6 bases from V and 4 bases from J, leaving 13 bases between.

This clone was counted only a few times. The V gene is TRBV29-1, the J gene TRBJ2-6; TRBD2 might be the D (5 bases). V lost 4 bases, J lost 1 base, and 14 bases lay in between. The germline V gene has CDR1 SQVTM and CDR2 ANQGSEA. This CDR3 is 16 amino acids long. The CDR3 is CSVVTRAGSGANVLTF. As DNA, the CDR3 is TGCAGCGTTGTTACGAGGGCTGGTTCTGGGGCCAACGTCCTGACTTTC.

This clone was detected a few times. The V call is TRBV10-3, the J call TRBJ1-5; D is perhaps TRBD1 (5 bases). This CDR3 has 13 residues. Trimming shortened V by 3 bases and J by 3 bases, and 6 bases separated the two germline ends. The germline CDR1 and CDR2 sequences are ENHRY and SYGVKD. CDR3 protein: CAISDRVNQPQHF. As DNA, the CDR3 is TGTGCCATCAGTGACAGGGTCAATCAGCCCCAGCATTTT.

The chain is built from TRBV9 and TRBJ2-5; tentative D call: TRBD2 (7 bases). V gave up 0 bases and J gave up 2 bases, with 14 bases separating them. Germline V gene sequence: CDR1 SGDLS, CDR2 YYNGEE. The CDR3 length is 16 residues. CDR3 sequence reads: CASSVGGGLSQETQYF. CDR3 bases: TGTGCCAGCAGCGTAGGAGGGGGACTATCTCAAGAGACCCAGTACTTC.

The chain couples TRBV7-3 to TRBJ2-2, with 11 positions matching TRBD1. CDR3 length: 17 amino acids. CDR1 and CDR2 (germline): SGHTA, FQGTGA. The V segment lost 4 bases and the J segment 4 bases; nucleotides outside the gene matches: 8. In DNA, the CDR3 is TGTGCCAGCAGCTCCTTCCCCGGGACAGGGGGCACCGGGGAGCTGTTTTTT. Translated, it gives CASSSFPGTGGTGELFF.

The genes are TRBV5-4 and TRBJ1-2; D might be TRBD1 (6 bases). The CDR3 length is 14 residues. V was clipped by 0 bases and J by 4 bases, with 10 bases between them. From germline, CDR1 is SGHNT and CDR2 YYREEE (reference sequence). CDR3 region: CASSLVGAAYGYTF. Written as DNA, the CDR3 is TGTGCCAGCAGCTTGGTGGGGGCTGCCTATGGCTACACCTTC.

V is TRBV25-1 and J is TRBJ1-3; a weak D match, TRBD1 (6 bases). This CDR3 comprises 13 residues. The V end lost 8 bases, the J end lost 3 bases, and 11 bases lay between the germline ends. Germline CDR1 is MGHDK and CDR2 is SYGVNS. The CDR3 here is CASGWTVGNTIYF. The CDR3 DNA reads TGTGCCAGCGGCTGGACAGTTGGAAACACCATATATTTT. Full variable domain (outside the CDR3, taken from reference TRBV25-1 and TRBJ1-3): EADIYQTPRYLVIGTGKKITLECSQTMGHDKMYWYQQDPGMELHLIHYSYGVNSTEKGDLSSESTVSRIRTEHFPLTLESARPSHTSQYLCASGWTVGNTIYFGEGSWLTVV.